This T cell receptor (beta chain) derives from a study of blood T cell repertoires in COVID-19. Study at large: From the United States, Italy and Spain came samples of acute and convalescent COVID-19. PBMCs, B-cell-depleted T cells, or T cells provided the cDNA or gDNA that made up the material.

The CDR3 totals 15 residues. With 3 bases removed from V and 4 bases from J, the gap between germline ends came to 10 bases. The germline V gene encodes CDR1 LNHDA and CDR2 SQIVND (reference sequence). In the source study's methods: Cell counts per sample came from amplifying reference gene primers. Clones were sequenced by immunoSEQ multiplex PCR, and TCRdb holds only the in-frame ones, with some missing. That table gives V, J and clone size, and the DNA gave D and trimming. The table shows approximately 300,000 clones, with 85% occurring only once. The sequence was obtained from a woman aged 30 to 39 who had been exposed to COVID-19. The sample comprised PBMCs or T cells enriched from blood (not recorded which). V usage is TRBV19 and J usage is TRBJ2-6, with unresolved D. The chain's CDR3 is CASSIPVTGANVLTF. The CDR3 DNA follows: TGTGCCAGTAGTATTCCAGTAACCGGGGCCAACGTCCTGACTTTC.